One sample yielded the 32 T cell receptor beta chains listed below, sequenced in a study of monozygotic twins with cystic fibrosis. The assay was immunoSEQ multiplex PCR, and TCRdb's table has in-frame clones only and misses some. The sample lists tens of thousands of clones, 75% to 95% occurring once. The sequenced material came from blood. All receptors come from a boy younger than 10 with cystic fibrosis.

The chain combines TRBV29-1 with TRBJ2-1; 8 positions agree with TRBD1. This CDR3 is built from 14 residues. Germline V CDR1 and CDR2: SQVTM, ANQGSEA. V gave up 2 bases and J gave up 2 bases; unmatched junction bases: 2. The chain's CDR3 is CSVERTGTYNEQFF. CDR3 coding DNA: TGCAGCGTTGAAAGGACAGGGACCTACAATGAGCAGTTCTTC.

The V call is TRBV25-1, the J call TRBJ1-2; TRBD1 aligns across 8 bases. This CDR3 has 13 residues. The junction had 7 bases not matched to a gene; V was cut back by 5 bases and J by 8 bases. Germline assignment: CDR1 MGHDK and CDR2 SYGVNS. In DNA, the CDR3 is TGTGCCAGCAGTAAATCAGGGGGCCGGGGCTACACCTTC. It encodes CASSKSGGRGYTF.

The table lists this clone with a few counts. The chain is built from TRBV7-9 and TRBJ1-1; no definite D call. Germline CDR1 and CDR2: SEHNR and FQNEAQ (reference sequence). The length of the CDR3 is 13 residues. Trimming left V 3 bases short and J 8 bases short, with 13 bases between. CDR3 nucleotides: TGTGCCAGCAGCTTCGGCGGAGGGCCCGAAGCTTTCTTT. Protein sequence: CASSFGGGPEAFF. Full variable domain (rest looked up from reference TRBV7-9 and TRBJ1-1): DTGVSQNPRHKITKRGQNVTFRCDPISEHNRLYWYRQTLGQGPEFLTYFQNEAQLEKSRLLSDRFSAERPKGSFSTLEIQRTEQGDSAMYLCASSFGGGPEAFFGQGTRLTVV.

The chain carries TRBV7-8 and TRBJ1-1; no clear D gene. Deletions cut 2 bases from V and 5 bases from J, with 12 bases between. Germline CDR1 SGHVS, CDR2 FQNEAQ. The CDR3 has 14 amino acids. The CDR3: CASSLNPRRTEAFF. The DNA for the CDR3 is TGTGCCAGCAGCTTAAACCCCAGGAGGACTGAAGCTTTCTTT. The entire variable domain, with the rest obtained from reference TRBV7-8 and TRBJ1-1, is as follows: GAGVSQSPRYKVAKRGQDVALRCDPISGHVSLFWYQQALGQGPEFLTYFQNEAQLDKSGLPSDRFFAERPEGSVSTLKIQRTQQEDSAVYLCASSLNPRRTEAFFGQGTRLTVV.

The chain is built from TRBV27 and TRBJ2-7; D might be TRBD1 (5 bases). V lost 2 bases and J lost 2, with 16 bases in between. This CDR3 is 16 amino acids long. Germline V gene data show CDR1 as MNHEY and CDR2 as SMNVEV (reference sequence). CDR3 DNA: TGTGCCAGCAGTTTAACGGCGGACATCTACACCTACGAGCAGTACTTC. As protein: CASSLTADIYTYEQYF.

The rearrangement links TRBV19 to TRBJ1-3; the D is unclear. From germline, CDR1 is LNHDA and CDR2 SQIVND (reference sequence). The CDR3 runs to 14 residues. The V gene lost 5 bases and the J gene lost 0 bases, with 8 bases spanning the gap. The CDR3: CASSAQISGNTIYF. The CDR3 DNA sequence: TGTGCCAGTAGTGCCCAGATCTCTGGAAACACCATATATTTT.

The chain joins TRBV4-2 to TRBJ1-1; tentatively, D is TRBD1 (6 bases). The CDR3 has 15 residues. Per germline, CDR1 LGHNA and CDR2 YNFKEQ. The V end lost 0 bases, the J end lost 4 bases, and 12 bases lay between the germline ends. The CDR3 nucleotides are TGTGCCAGCAGCCAAGATGGGCAGGGGATCACTGAAGCTTTCTTT. Residues: CASSQDGQGITEAFF.

The rearrangement joins TRBV20-1 to TRBJ1-5; D unclear. Germline CDR1 and CDR2: DFQATT and SNEGSKA (reference sequence). CDR3 length: 11 residues. The ends were cut back, 6 bases at V and 3 bases at J, with 6 bases in the middle. CDR3 protein: CSAGFNQPQHF. The CDR3 DNA follows: TGCAGTGCAGGCTTCAATCAGCCCCAGCATTTT.

The chain links TRBV4-2 to TRBJ2-5; 7 bases agree with TRBD2. The CDR3 is made up of 16 amino acids. V lost 1 base to trimming and J lost 1 base; unmatched junction nucleotides: 6. Germline V CDR1 and CDR2: LGHNA, YNFKEQ. CDR3 sequence reads: CASSQAATSVQETQYF. Here the CDR3 DNA reads TGTGCCAGCAGCCAAGCAGCCACTAGCGTCCAAGAGACCCAGTACTTC.

The CDR3 sequence is CASSPMLPGGGEAFF. CDR3 nucleotide sequence: TGTGCCAGCAGCCCGATGTTGCCAGGTGGCGGGGAAGCTTTCTTT. This chain joins TRBV27 and TRBJ1-1; D call uncertain. Germline V CDR1 and CDR2: MNHEY, SMNVEV (reference sequence). This CDR3 has 15 residues. Deletions cut 6 bases from V and 8 bases from J, with 22 bases between.

The DNA of the CDR3 is TGCGCCAGCAGCTTGGGTCAGGGGATAGATGGCTACACCTTC. It is translated as CASSLGQGIDGYTF. The V and J genes are TRBV5-1 and TRBJ1-2; D is possibly TRBD1 (6 bases). Deletions cut 0 bases from V and 6 bases from J, with 12 bases between. The CDR3 runs 14 residues. Per germline, CDR1 SGHRS and CDR2 YFSETQ. Complete variable domain (other parts from reference TRBV5-1 and TRBJ1-2): KAGVTQTPRYLIKTRGQQVTLSCSPISGHRSVSWYQQTPGQGLQFLFEYFSETQRNKGNFPGRFSGRQFSNSRSEMNVSTLELGDSALYLCASSLGQGIDGYTFGSGTRLTVV.

V usage is TRBV25-1 and J usage is TRBJ2-1; D may be TRBD2 (6 bases). The CDR3 consists of 18 residues. Per the germline V gene, CDR1 is MGHDK and CDR2 is SYGVNS. The V end was cut by 6 bases, the J end by 0 bases, with 21 bases between. The chain's CDR3 is CASRAGGEWSHSYNEQFF. The CDR3 DNA is TGTGCCAGCAGAGCTGGCGGGGAGTGGTCCCACTCCTACAATGAGCAGTTCTTC.

This clone was picked up one time. The chain recombines TRBV6-5 with TRBJ2-2; D gene unclear. This CDR3 is 14 amino acids long. V lost 5 bases and J 5 bases, leaving 12 bases between the germline ends. CDR1 MNHEY and CDR2 SVGAGI come from the germline V gene. The CDR3 nucleotides are TGTGCCAGCAGTCCGAGGTGGAGTACCGGGGAGCTGTTTTTT. Translation gives CASSPRWSTGELFF.

In this sample, this clone turned up once. The rearrangement uses TRBV5-6 and TRBJ1-1; D may be TRBD1 (6 bases). Germline CDR1 SGHDT, CDR2 YYEEEE. V lost 4 bases and J 1 base, leaving 8 bases between the germline ends. CDR3 length equals 13 residues. The DNA for the CDR3 is TGTGCCAGCAGCCCAGGGGAGAACACTGAAGCTTTCTTT. This gives the protein CASSPGENTEAFF. The full variable domain, completed using reference TRBV5-6 and TRBJ1-1, is DAGVTQSPTHLIKTRGQQVTLRCSPKSGHDTVSWYQQALGQGPQFIFQYYEEEERQRGNFPDRFSGHQFPNYSSELNVNALLLGDSALYLCASSPGENTEAFFGQGTRLTVV.

The chain couples TRBV6-5 to TRBJ1-1, with a weak D call TRBD1 (5 bases). Germline CDR1 and CDR2: MNHEY and SVGAGI. The length of the CDR3 is 14 residues. V gave up 6 bases and J gave up 4 bases, with 15 bases separating them. The CDR3 protein is CASSPQGEITEAFF. The CDR3 DNA is TGTGCCAGCAGCCCTCAGGGTGAGATCACTGAAGCTTTCTTT.

This clone occurred a few times. The V gene is TRBV4-1, the J gene TRBJ1-1; D is uncertain. The ends were cut back, 0 bases at V and 0 bases at J, with 8 bases in the middle. The CDR3 loop spans 15 amino acids. Germline CDR1 is MGHRA and CDR2 is YSYEKL. For the CDR3, the DNA is TGCGCCAGCAGCCAAGATGGATTTATGAACACTGAAGCTTTCTTT. Amino acids: CASSQDGFMNTEAFF.

The chain links TRBV19 to TRBJ1-1, with D tentatively TRBD1 (5 bases). This CDR3 comprises 15 residues. Germline assignment: CDR1 LNHDA and CDR2 SQIVND (reference sequence). The ends were cut back, 5 bases at V and 3 bases at J, with 16 bases in the middle. The CDR3 nucleotides are TGTGCCAGTAGTTTGCTGGGGGGGTACTACACTGAAGCTTTCTTT. Its translation: CASSLLGGYYTEAFF.

The CDR3 nucleotides are TGTGCCAGCAGCTTGCGTCCACAGGGGAAGAATTCACCCCTCCACTTT. Encoded protein: CASSLRPQGKNSPLHF. The genes are TRBV12-1 and TRBJ1-6; TRBD1 reflects the table's D call only, with no check against the DNA. TRBV12-1 is shown as a pseudogene. The CDR3 spans 16 residues.

This chain joins TRBV4-2 and TRBJ2-2; no firm D call. The CDR3 extends over 14 amino acids. Per the germline V gene, CDR1 is LGHNA and CDR2 is YNFKEQ. V lost 2 bases and J lost 5, with 9 bases in between. Here the CDR3 reads CASSQSRGTGELFF. The CDR3 nucleotides are TGTGCCAGCAGCCAAAGTCGTGGGACCGGGGAGCTGTTTTTT.

The chain has TRBV11-2 and TRBJ2-5; TRBD1 matches at 9 bases. From germline, CDR1 is SGHAT and CDR2 FQNNGV. V lost 2 bases to trimming and J lost 0 bases; unmatched junction nucleotides: 1. The CDR3 consists of 15 residues. As DNA, the CDR3 is TGTGCCAGCAGCTTACGACAGGGGGACCAAGAGACCCAGTACTTC. The encoded protein is CASSLRQGDQETQYF. Supplemented by reference TRBV11-2 and TRBJ2-5, the full variable domain reads EAGVAQSPRYKIIEKRQSVAFWCNPISGHATLYWYQQILGQGPKLLIQFQNNGVVDDSQLPKDRFSAERLKGVDSTLKIQPAKLEDSAVYLCASSLRQGDQETQYFGPGTRLLVL.

This sequence joins TRBV5-1 and TRBJ1-1; D call uncertain. The CDR3 length is 14 residues. CDR1 is SGHRS, CDR2 YFSETQ, per germline. Deletions cut 2 bases from V and 4 bases from J, with 12 bases between. CDR3 protein: CASSFGGTSTEAFF. DNA of the CDR3: TGCGCCAGCAGCTTTGGAGGCACGTCCACTGAAGCTTTCTTT.

This chain's CDR3 is CASSHPSGGTYEQYF. The CDR3 bases are TGTGCCAGCAGTCACCCTAGCGGGGGGACCTACGAGCAGTACTTC. J is TRBJ2-7 and V is TRBV27, with 11 bases lining up with TRBD2. The CDR3 length is 15 residues. The germline V gene encodes CDR1 MNHEY and CDR2 SMNVEV (reference sequence). V was pared by 5 bases and J by 2 bases, with 5 bases of the junction left unmatched.

V and J are TRBV4-3 and TRBJ1-2, with unresolved D. The CDR3 extends over 17 amino acids. Germline lookup yields CDR1 LGHNA and CDR2 YSLEER. V was shortened by 0 bases and J by 4 bases, with 18 bases between the two germline ends. The chain's CDR3 is CASSQDLTRARSYGYTF. CDR3 DNA: TGCGCCAGCAGCCAAGATCTTACCCGGGCTAGGAGCTATGGCTACACCTTC.

The V gene is TRBV12-2, the J gene TRBJ1-2; the table's D call, TRBD1, was not checked against the DNA. TRBV12-2 counts as a pseudogene. The CDR3 is 11 residues long. CDR3 protein: CATLYIRAGTF. The CDR3 DNA is TGTGCAACCCTCTACATCAGGGCAGGGACCTTC.

The chain links TRBV6-1 to TRBJ2-3; D might be TRBD1 (5 bases). Germline V CDR1 and CDR2: MNHNS, SASEGT. V lost 8 bases and J 2 bases, leaving 14 bases between the germline ends. CDR3 length: 14 residues. The CDR3 is CASGSRGHTDTQYF. The CDR3 region has the DNA TGTGCCAGCGGTAGTAGGGGTCACACAGATACGCAGTATTTT.

V and J are TRBV11-2 and TRBJ2-3; D call uncertain. CDR1 and CDR2 (germline): SGHAT, FQNNGV. V lost 5 bases to trimming and J lost 4 bases, with 13 bases between them. CDR3 length: 14 residues. For the CDR3, the DNA is TGTGCCAGCAGCAGAAATCAGCAGTCAGATACGCAGTATTTT. Encoded protein: CASSRNQQSDTQYF.

The rearrangement links TRBV5-6 to TRBJ1-2; 8 positions agree with TRBD1. V was clipped by 0 bases and J by 4 bases; unmatched bases: 11. Germline V lookup: CDR1 SGHDT, CDR2 YYEEEE. The CDR3 totals 17 residues. The CDR3 reads CASSLDRGYRLAYGYTF. The CDR3 coding sequence is TGTGCCAGCAGCTTGGACAGGGGGTACCGTCTCGCCTATGGCTACACCTTC.

V and J are TRBV10-3 and TRBJ1-2; tentative D call: TRBD1 (5 bases). In germline, CDR1 is ENHRY, CDR2 SYGVKD. Trimming removed 10 bases at V and 4 bases at J, with 13 bases between. There are 12 residues in the CDR3. The CDR3 sequence: CATKGQGYGYTF. DNA of the CDR3: TGTGCCACCAAGGGGCAGGGCTATGGCTACACCTTC.

DNA of the CDR3: TGTGCCAGCAGTTTAGGGCTGGGAAATCAGCCCCAGCATTTT. It specifies CASSLGLGNQPQHF. This chain uses TRBV27 with TRBJ1-5, with D unclear. Germline assignment: CDR1 MNHEY and CDR2 SMNVEV (reference sequence). The CDR3 spans 14 residues. V shed 2 bases and J shed 4 bases, with 9 bases lying between them.

The chain employs TRBV7-8 and TRBJ1-1, with a tentative D call TRBD1 (5 bases). V shed 2 bases and J shed 0 bases, with 10 bases lying between them. The germline CDR1 and CDR2 sequences are SGHVS and FQNEAQ. The CDR3 spans 15 residues. The CDR3: CASSLSPGLNTEAFF. The CDR3 DNA sequence: TGTGCCAGCAGCTTATCCCCGGGACTGAACACTGAAGCTTTCTTT.

V is TRBV5-4 and J is TRBJ1-4; D is uncertain. The CDR3 has 13 amino acids. The V and J ends lost 2 bases and 3 bases respectively, with 5 bases between them. Germline lookup yields CDR1 SGHNT and CDR2 YYREEE (reference sequence). DNA for the CDR3: TGTGCCAGCAGCTTTTTTCCTAATGAAAAACTGTTTTTT. As protein: CASSFFPNEKLFF.

V is TRBV4-3 and J is TRBJ2-6; no reliable D call. The CDR3 has 17 amino acids. In germline, CDR1 is LGHNA, CDR2 YSLEER. Trimming cost V 0 bases and J 3 bases, with 12 bases left between them. CDR3 region: CASSQDLRFNGANVLTF. The CDR3 coding sequence is TGCGCCAGCAGCCAAGATCTGAGGTTTAATGGGGCCAACGTCCTGACTTTC.